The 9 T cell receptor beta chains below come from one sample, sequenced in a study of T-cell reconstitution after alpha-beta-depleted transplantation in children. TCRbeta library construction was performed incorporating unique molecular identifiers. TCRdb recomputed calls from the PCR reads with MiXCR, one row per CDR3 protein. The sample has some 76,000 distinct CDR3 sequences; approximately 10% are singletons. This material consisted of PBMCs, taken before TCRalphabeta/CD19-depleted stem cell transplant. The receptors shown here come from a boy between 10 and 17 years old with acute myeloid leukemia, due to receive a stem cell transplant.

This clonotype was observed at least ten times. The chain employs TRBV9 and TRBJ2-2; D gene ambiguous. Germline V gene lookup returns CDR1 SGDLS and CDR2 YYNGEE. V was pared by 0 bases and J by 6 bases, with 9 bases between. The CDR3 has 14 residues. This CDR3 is CASSVGEDPGELFF. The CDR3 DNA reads TGTGCCAGCAGCGTAGGTGAGGACCCCGGGGAGCTGTTTTTT. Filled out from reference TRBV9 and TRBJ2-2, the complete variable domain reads DSGVTQTPKHLITATGQRVTLRCSPRSGDLSVYWYQQSLDQGLQFLIQYYNGEERAKGNILERFSAQQFPDLHSELNLSSLELGDSALYFCASSVGEDPGELFFGEGSRLTVL.

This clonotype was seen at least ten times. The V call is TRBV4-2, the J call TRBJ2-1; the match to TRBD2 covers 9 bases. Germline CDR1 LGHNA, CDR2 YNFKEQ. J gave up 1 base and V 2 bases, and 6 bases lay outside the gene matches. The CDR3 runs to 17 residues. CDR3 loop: CASSQTSGSLSYNEQFF. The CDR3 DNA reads TGTGCCAGCAGCCAAACTAGCGGGTCTTTATCCTACAATGAGCAGTTCTTC.

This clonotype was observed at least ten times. The CDR3 coding sequence is TGTGCCAGCAGCTCATACTTGACTAGCGGGAGGCCTCTTGGGACCGGGGAGCTGTTTTTT. Protein product: CASSSYLTSGRPLGTGELFF. J is TRBJ2-2 and V is TRBV11-3, with 13 bases lining up with TRBD2. The length of the CDR3 is 20 residues. J lost 5 bases, V lost 4 bases, and 16 bases had no gene match. In germline, CDR1 is SGHNT, CDR2 YENEEA.

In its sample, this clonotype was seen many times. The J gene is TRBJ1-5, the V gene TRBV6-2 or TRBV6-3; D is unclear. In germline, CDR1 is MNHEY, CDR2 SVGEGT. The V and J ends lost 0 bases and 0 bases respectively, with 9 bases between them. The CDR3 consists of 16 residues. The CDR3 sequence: CASSYSASYSNQPQHF. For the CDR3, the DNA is TGTGCCAGCAGTTACTCCGCTAGCTATAGCAATCAGCCCCAGCATTTT.

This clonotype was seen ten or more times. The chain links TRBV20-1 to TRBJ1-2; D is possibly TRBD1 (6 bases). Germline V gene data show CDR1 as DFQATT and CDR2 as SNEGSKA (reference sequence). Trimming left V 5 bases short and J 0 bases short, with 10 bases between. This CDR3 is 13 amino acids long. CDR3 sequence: CSAPDSTNYGYTF. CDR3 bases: TGCAGTGCTCCGGACAGTACTAACTATGGCTACACCTTC.

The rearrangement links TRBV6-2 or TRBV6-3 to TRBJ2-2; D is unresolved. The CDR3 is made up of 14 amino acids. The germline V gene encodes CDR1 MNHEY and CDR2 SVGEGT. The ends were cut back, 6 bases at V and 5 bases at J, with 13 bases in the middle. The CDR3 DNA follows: TGTGCCAGCAGCATACTTCCCGGGACCGGGGAGCTGTTTTTT. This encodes CASSILPGTGELFF.

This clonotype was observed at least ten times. Here the CDR3 reads CASSSVTGPGGATNEQFF. The CDR3 DNA sequence: TGCGCCAGCAGCTCCGTGACTGGTCCGGGGGGGGCCACCAATGAGCAGTTCTTC. The chain couples TRBV5-1 to TRBJ2-1; 8 bases map to TRBD2. This CDR3 region has 18 residues. From germline, CDR1 is SGHRS and CDR2 YFSETQ. J was trimmed by 6 bases and V by 3 bases; bases with no gene match: 17.

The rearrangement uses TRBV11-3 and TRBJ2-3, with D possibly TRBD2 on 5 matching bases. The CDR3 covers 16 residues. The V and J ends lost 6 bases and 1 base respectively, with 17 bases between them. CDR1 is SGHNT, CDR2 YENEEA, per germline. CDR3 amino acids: CASSTGPRGGTDTQYF. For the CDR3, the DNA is TGTGCCAGCAGTACCGGGCCACGGGGAGGCACAGATACGCAGTATTTT.

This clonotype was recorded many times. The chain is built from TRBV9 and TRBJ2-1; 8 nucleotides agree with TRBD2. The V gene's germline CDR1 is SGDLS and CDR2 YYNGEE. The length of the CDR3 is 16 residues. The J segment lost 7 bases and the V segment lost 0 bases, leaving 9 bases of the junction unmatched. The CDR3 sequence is CASSVDLLAGGNEQFF. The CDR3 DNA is TGTGCCAGCAGCGTAGATTTGCTAGCGGGTGGGAATGAGCAGTTCTTC.